These T cell receptor beta chains were read from a single sample in a study of T cell responses to AZD1222 COVID-19 vaccine. Clones were sequenced by immunoSEQ multiplex PCR, and TCRdb holds only the in-frame ones, with some missing. The sample lists approximately 150,000 clones; about nine tenths were seen once. Specimen: peripheral blood, collected on day 0 of AZD1222 vaccination. Every receptor here comes from an adult in good health. Each CDR3 is given with its conserved first and last residue. Each record gives: J gene, V gene, clone size, CDR3 protein. Size is omitted from some rows. Given values are once, few, many or a class for expanded clones.

TRBJ2-7 TRBV25-1 . CASSVGQGRHEQYF
TRBJ2-2 TRBV4-3 . CASSQDKVSTGELFF
TRBJ1-1 TRBV3-1/TRBV3-2 . CASSPATGRNTEAFF
TRBJ1-1 TRBV19 . CASSIDFLGQGRGSTEAFF
TRBJ2-7 TRBV19 . CASSISSSSGGPNEQYF
TRBJ2-2 TRBV4-3 . CASSHRQHADGAGELFF
TRBJ2-7 TRBV15 . CATSPMGDVHSYEQYF
TRBJ2-7 TRBV4-3 . CASSQDPGLPYEQYF
TRBJ2-5 TRBV15 . CATSTWTGGGGETQYF
TRBJ1-1 TRBV27 . CASSLQGWDTEAFF
TRBJ2-7 TRBV6-5 . CASTSGHYEQYF
TRBJ2-1 TRBV19 . CASSIAGGGGRYNEQFF
TRBJ2-3 TRBV20-1 . CSASAWGGSSDTQYF
TRBJ1-1 TRBV10-1 . CANGQGVGTEAFF
TRBJ2-3 TRBV10-3 once CAISEGGAPTDTQYF
TRBJ1-1 TRBV20-1 . CSANRGTEAFF
TRBJ1-1 TRBV9 . CASSVTTMNTEAFF
TRBJ2-1 TRBV27 . CASSLRRDREYNEQFF
TRBJ2-2 TRBV10-3 once CAITGTNTGELFF
TRBJ2-3 TRBV19 once CASSTRQGGDTQYF
TRBJ1-2 TRBV30 . CAWKRRGGVRYGYTF
TRBJ1-3 TRBV20-1 . CSARNPNTIYF
TRBJ1-3 TRBV21-1 . CASSKSKGTAGNTIYF
TRBJ2-1 TRBV6-6 . CASRQDRGPNEQFF
TRBJ2-7 TRBV6-5 . CASSPVGTHEQYF
TRBJ2-3 TRBV5-4 . CASSLRGGGTDTQYF
TRBJ2-3 TRBV9 . CASNPLAGGNPSTDTQYF
TRBJ2-7 TRBV19 . CASSTGGSSYEQYF
TRBJ2-1 TRBV10-2 . CATSHNEQFF
TRBJ1-1 TRBV11-1 . CASIPRGDTEAFF
TRBJ1-1 TRBV5-4 . CASSLPGGVNTEAFF
TRBJ2-5 TRBV5-1 few CASSTGLAGVETQYF
TRBJ2-7 TRBV11-2 few CASSPAGELEQYF
TRBJ2-7 TRBV5-1 . CASSLASVPEIYEQYF
TRBJ2-1 TRBV27 . CASSFLLAGDYNEQFF
TRBJ2-1 TRBV12-3/TRBV12-4 . CASSVENEQFF
TRBJ1-5 TRBV11-3 . CASSWTAEGNQPQHF
TRBJ1-1 TRBV19 . CASSILGMGTEAFF
TRBJ1-4 TRBV19 . CASSVGTSTNEKLFF
TRBJ2-7 TRBV6-2/TRBV6-3 . CASSGTSRGREQYF
TRBJ1-1 TRBV7-9 . CASSLVAGPSEGKAFF
TRBJ1-1 TRBV27 . CASSLLGPPGEAFF